Listed below are T cell receptor beta chains from one sample, sequenced in a study of T cell responses to AZD1222 COVID-19 vaccine. The table came from immunoSEQ multiplex PCR; TCRdb's copy has only in-frame clones and leaves some out. The sample consists of tens of thousands of clones, over 75% of them appearing once. The sequencing used peripheral blood, collected 28 days after the second AZD1222 dose. The origin of the receptors is an adult who received the AZD1222 COVID-19 vaccine. CDR3s include the opening cysteine and the closing phenylalanine or tryptophan. Fields, in order: clone size, D gene, J gene, V gene, CDR3 DNA, CDR3 protein. A D gene is named only where the DNA matches it firmly. A clone size is listed for some rows: how often the clone was seen (once, few, many), or a class if it is expanded.

once - TRBJ2-1 TRBV30 TGTGCCTGGAGCGGGATCGACAAGAGTGAGCAGTTCTTC CAWSGIDKSEQFF
- - TRBJ1-2 TRBV11-2 TGTGCCAGCAGCTTAGGGGGGAGCTATGGCTACACCTTC CASSLGGSYGYTF
- - TRBJ2-2 TRBV6-5 TGTGCCAGCAGTAAGACACCTACGAACACCGGGGAGCTGTTTTTT CASSKTPTNTGELFF
- - TRBJ2-7 TRBV29-1 TGCAGCGTTGACACCGGAGGGCCCTACGAGCAGTACTTC CSVDTGGPYEQYF
- - TRBJ2-5 TRBV7-5 TGTGCCAGAAGCTTAGTAACAGGGAAAGAGACCCAGTACTTC CARSLVTGKETQYF
- - TRBJ1-3 TRBV21-1 TGTGCCAGCATCAAGGACAGCTCTGGAAACACCATATATTTT CASIKDSSGNTIYF
- - TRBJ1-5 TRBV6-5 TGTGCCAGCAGACTGCACCGGGACAAAAATCAGCCCCAGCATTTT CASRLHRDKNQPQHF
- - TRBJ2-7 TRBV9 TGTGCCAGCAGCCCCGGAGGGGGGGAGCAGTACTTC CASSPGGGEQYF
- - TRBJ2-3 TRBV7-2 TGTGCCAGCAGCCCTACTAGGATCCACACAGATACGCAGTATTTT CASSPTRIHTDTQYF
- TRBD1 TRBJ2-3 TRBV7-2 TGTGCCAGCAGCCTTTCACAGGGGCGGAGGACAGATACGCAGTATTTT CASSLSQGRRTDTQYF
- - TRBJ2-1 TRBV29-1 TGCAGCGTTGAAGATCGACCACAGGGCTACAATGAGCAGTTCTTC CSVEDRPQGYNEQFF
- - TRBJ1-5 TRBV29-1 TGCAGCGTTGGGAGAGATAGCAATCAGCCCCAGCATTTT CSVGRDSNQPQHF
few - TRBJ1-2 TRBV5-4 TGTGCCAGCAGCTTAGACCGGGGGTATGGCTACACCTTC CASSLDRGYGYTF
- - TRBJ2-7 TRBV7-8 TGTGCCAGCAGCCGCGTAGCGCTTAGCTCCTACGAGCAGTACTTC CASSRVALSSYEQYF
- - TRBJ1-6 TRBV7-2 TGTGCCAGCAGCCCAGACCGGAATTCACCCCTCCACTTT CASSPDRNSPLHF
- - TRBJ1-3 TRBV3-1/TRBV3-2 TGTGCCAGCAGCCCCGCCCCCATTATACTTTCTGGAAACACCATATATTTT CASSPAPIILSGNTIYF
- TRBD1 TRBJ1-1 TRBV15 TGTGCCACCAGCAGGGCTTCCGGGACAGGGAACACTGAAGCTTTCTTT CATSRASGTGNTEAFF
- - TRBJ2-7 TRBV7-9 TGTGCCAGCAGCTTACCCGGGCGCGCGGTCTACGAGCAGTACTTC CASSLPGRAVYEQYF
- TRBD2 TRBJ2-1 TRBV13 TGTGCCAGCAGCTCCCCGTTTAGCGGGAGCTCCTACAATGAGCAGTTCTTC CASSSPFSGSSYNEQFF
once - TRBJ2-7 TRBV10-3 TGTGCCATCAGTGAGGATCACTCGGCGTACGAGCAGTACTTC CAISEDHSAYEQYF
- TRBD1 TRBJ1-2 TRBV6-5 TGTGCCAGCAGTTCTGGACAGGGTTCGAGCGGCTACACCTTC CASSSGQGSSGYTF
- - TRBJ1-1 TRBV27 TGTGCCAGCAGTTTAAAAGGTAACATGAACACTGAAGCTTTCTTT CASSLKGNMNTEAFF
once - TRBJ2-3 TRBV5-5 TGTGCCAGCAGCATGCTGTCCACAGATACGCAGTATTTT CASSMLSTDTQYF
- - TRBJ1-5 TRBV5-8 TGTGCCAGCAGCTTGTCACCCCGGGACACAGGCAATCAGCCCCAGCATTTT CASSLSPRDTGNQPQHF
- TRBD1 TRBJ2-2 TRBV28 TGTGCCAGCAGTCCAAGCCAATGGGACAGGGTCACCGGGGAGCTGTTTTTT CASSPSQWDRVTGELFF
- - TRBJ1-2 TRBV7-8 TGTGCCAGCAGCTTCTCATCGGGACCTTCGGGCTACACCTTC CASSFSSGPSGYTF
- - TRBJ1-6 TRBV28 TGTGCCAGCTTCGGGAGAAGAAGTTCACCCCTCCACTTT CASFGRRSSPLHF
- - TRBJ2-1 TRBV28 TGTGCCAGCAGTTTACCCCAAAACAATGAGCAGTTCTTC CASSLPQNNEQFF
- - TRBJ1-2 TRBV15 TGTGCCACCAGCAGCCCGATCTCAAGGAGCTATGGCTACACCTTC CATSSPISRSYGYTF
- TRBD1 TRBJ2-7 TRBV4-1 TGCGCCAGCAGCCAAGGGTTGGACAGGGGCTACGTCCCTTCCGAGCAGTACTTC CASSQGLDRGYVPSEQYF
- TRBD2 TRBJ2-1 TRBV2 TGTGCCAGCGGCGGGACTAGTCGAGTTGATGAGCAGTTCTTC CASGGTSRVDEQFF
once TRBD1 TRBJ1-3 TRBV15 TGTGCCACCAGCAACAGGGACAGATTCTCTGGAAACACCATATATTTT CATSNRDRFSGNTIYF
- - TRBJ2-7 TRBV28 TGTGCCAGCCTCAAAGGTGGGAGTAACGAGCAGTACTTC CASLKGGSNEQYF
- TRBD2 TRBJ2-3 TRBV7-2 TGTGCCAGCAGCTTAGCGGGTAGCGGGAGAGGGACAGATACGCAGTATTTT CASSLAGSGRGTDTQYF
- TRBD2 TRBJ2-3 TRBV3-1/TRBV3-2 TGTGCCAGCAGCCAAGATAGGTCCCGGACTAGGGGCACAGATACGCAGTATTTT CASSQDRSRTRGTDTQYF
- - TRBJ2-3 TRBV7-3 TGTGCCAGCAGCTCCACGGGCTCTTACACAGATACGCAGTATTTT CASSSTGSYTDTQYF
- TRBD1 TRBJ1-5 TRBV7-3 TGTGCCAGCAGCTTAACGGACAGGCAGCCCCAGCATTTT CASSLTDRQPQHF
- - TRBJ1-2 TRBV27 TGTGCCAGCAGTTCCATGGCTAACTATGGCTACACCTTC CASSSMANYGYTF
- - TRBJ2-7 TRBV21-1 TGTGCCATCCTACAGAGGACTAGCGGGTTCTTCTCCTACGAGCAGTACTTC CAILQRTSGFFSYEQYF
- TRBD2 TRBJ2-7 TRBV27 TGTGCCAGCAGTTTCGGACTAGCGGGAGGGCCTAAAACCTACGAGCAGTACTTC CASSFGLAGGPKTYEQYF
- - TRBJ2-3 TRBV27 TGTGCCAGCAGTTTATCGGGGCTAGCAGGAAGCCGCGGTACGCAGTATTTT CASSLSGLAGSRGTQYF
- TRBD1 TRBJ1-2 TRBV24-1 TGTGCCACCACAGGGGGCTATGGCTACACCTTC CATTGGYGYTF
- TRBD1 TRBJ2-5 TRBV11-2 TGTGCCAGCAGCTTAGTCGGGACAGGGCCCATCGGGGAGACCCAGTACTTC CASSLVGTGPIGETQYF
- - TRBJ1-5 TRBV24-1 TGTGCCACCAGTGAAGGGCCTTATAGCAATCAGCCCCAGCATTTT CATSEGPYSNQPQHF
- TRBD2 TRBJ2-1 TRBV6-2/TRBV6-3 TGTGCCAGCAGTCCCGGACTAGCGGCTTACAATGAGCAGTTCTTC CASSPGLAAYNEQFF
- - TRBJ1-3 TRBV7-9 TGTGCCAGCAGCTTAGGGAACTCTGGAAACACCATATATTTT CASSLGNSGNTIYF
- - TRBJ1-3 TRBV27 TGTGCCAGCAGTCCTTGGACCCGGGCCACCATATATTTT CASSPWTRATIYF
- TRBD2 TRBJ2-5 TRBV19 TGTGCCAGTAGTACTAGACTAGCGGGGCAGGAGACCCAGTACTTC CASSTRLAGQETQYF
- - TRBJ2-2 TRBV6-5 TGTGCCAGCAGTTACATGAAGACTCACCACACCGGGGAGCTGTTTTTT CASSYMKTHHTGELFF
- TRBD2 TRBJ2-7 TRBV6-2/TRBV6-3 TGTGCCAGCAGTCCGCGGGGACTACCCAGCTACGAGCAGTACTTC CASSPRGLPSYEQYF
- - TRBJ1-5 TRBV30 TGTGCCTGGGGTCCTGGACAGACAAATCAGCCCCAGCATTTT CAWGPGQTNQPQHF
few TRBD2 TRBJ2-2 TRBV10-3 TGTGCCATTCGACCGGGACTAGCGGAGGCGGGTGGCGGGGAGCTGTTTTTT CAIRPGLAEAGGGELFF
- - TRBJ2-7 TRBV7-9 TGTGCCAGCAGCTTGGCGGGACCCCACGAGCAGTACTTC CASSLAGPHEQYF
few - TRBJ2-3 TRBV29-1 TGCAGCGTTGAAAGGGGGGGAGATACGCAGTATTTT CSVERGGDTQYF
- - TRBJ2-6 TRBV7-9 TGTGCCAGCAGGTCCCCCGGGACACCCTCTGGGGCCAACGTCCTGACTTTC CASRSPGTPSGANVLTF
- - TRBJ1-1 TRBV28 TGTGCCAGCAGTGGCAGGGGAAACACTGAAGCTTTCTTT CASSGRGNTEAFF
- - TRBJ1-6 TRBV6-5 TGTGCCAGCAGTTACTCGCCAGGCGATTCACCCCTCCACTTT CASSYSPGDSPLHF